This entry lists 10 T cell receptor beta chains sequenced from one sample in a study of T cells in Graves' hyperthyroidism and ophthalmopathy. RNA transcripts provided the source from which TCR beta CDR3 regions were amplified. During a first-round RT-PCR of the TCR CDR3, the HTBI primer set was used. Using its own MiXCR run on the multiplex PCR reads, TCRdb lists one record per CDR3 protein. Of around 400,000 distinct CDR3 sequences detected, about 13% appear once; the ten largest clones hold 9.2%. The sample comprised blood. Source of these receptors: a young woman with Graves' hyperthyroidism.

This clonotype was observed at least ten times. The chain is built from TRBV10-3 and TRBJ2-2, with D tentatively TRBD1 (6 bases). The CDR3 runs to 13 residues. V was shortened by 7 bases and J by 0 bases, with 6 bases between the two germline ends. Germline lookup yields CDR1 ENHRY and CDR2 SYGVKD. The CDR3 DNA reads TGTGCCATCAACAGGGCGAACACCGGGGAGCTGTTTTTT. Protein product: CAINRANTGELFF.

This clonotype was detected many times. The J gene is TRBJ1-1, the V gene TRBV19; D unresolved. Trimming took 8 bases from V and 3 from J, leaving 13 bases between them. Germline V gives CDR1 LNHDA, CDR2 SQIVND (reference sequence). This CDR3 is built from 13 residues. Written as DNA, the CDR3 is TGTGCCAGTCACCACTCGGGCGACACTGAAGCTTTCTTT. It translates to CASHHSGDTEAFF.

This clonotype was counted many times. The V and J genes are TRBV5-1 and TRBJ2-3, with 10 bases lining up with TRBD2. The CDR3 has 18 residues. J gave up 4 bases and V 3 bases, and 14 bases lay outside the gene matches. The germline V gene has CDR1 SGHRS and CDR2 YFSETQ. CDR3 sequence reads: CASSSLAGGTKPPDTQYF. Here the CDR3 DNA reads TGCGCCAGCAGCTCTTTAGCGGGGGGCACCAAACCACCAGATACGCAGTATTTT.

This clonotype was seen many times. The gene calls are TRBV20-1 and TRBJ1-1, with a tentative D call TRBD1 (5 bases). Per the germline V gene, CDR1 is DFQATT and CDR2 is SNEGSKA (reference sequence). Trimming shortened V by 8 bases and J by 4 bases, and 11 bases separated the two germline ends. This CDR3 region has 11 residues. The CDR3, as DNA: TGCAGTTGCAGGGAGAGCACTGAAGCTTTCTTT. Protein product: CSCRESTEAFF.

This clonotype was seen many times. The chain joins TRBV7-2 to TRBJ2-3; 11 positions match TRBD2. The CDR3 spans 15 residues. J was trimmed by 8 bases and V by 2 bases; bases with no gene match: 6. The V gene's germline CDR1 is SGHTA and CDR2 FQGNSA. The chain's CDR3 is CASSLTSGSQGTQYF. The CDR3 DNA is TGTGCCAGCAGCTTAACTAGCGGGAGCCAAGGTACGCAGTATTTT. The complete variable domain, with remaining parts taken from reference TRBV7-2 and TRBJ2-3, reads GAGVSQSPSNKVTEKGKDVELRCDPISGHTALYWYRQSLGQGLEFLIYFQGNSAPDKSGLPSDRFSAERTGGSVSTLTIQRTQQEDSAVYLCASSLTSGSQGTQYFGPGTRLTVL.

This clonotype has a count of ten or more. This rearrangement joins TRBV24-1 to TRBJ2-1; D call uncertain. Germline-derived CDR1 and CDR2 are KGHDR and SFDVKD. Trimming removed 1 base at V and 7 bases at J, with 10 bases between. CDR3 length equals 14 residues. CDR3 residues: CATSDFSEPNEQFF. The CDR3 nucleotides read TGTGCCACCAGTGATTTTTCAGAGCCTAATGAGCAGTTCTTC.

This clonotype has a count of ten or more. This sequence joins TRBV20-1 and TRBJ2-5, with TRBD1 matching 10 bases. V trimming: 3 bases; J trimming: 4 bases; junction bases outside the gene matches: 5. CDR1 DFQATT and CDR2 SNEGSKA come from the germline V gene (reference sequence). The CDR3 is made up of 14 amino acids. This CDR3 reads CSARIWDRGETQYF. For the CDR3, the DNA is TGCAGTGCTAGGATCTGGGACAGGGGAGAGACCCAGTACTTC.

Many counts were recorded for this clonotype. This chain connects TRBV24-1 to TRBJ2-1; no clear D. Trimming took 2 bases from V and 7 from J, leaving 8 bases between them. The CDR3 consists of 13 residues. Germline lookup yields CDR1 KGHDR and CDR2 SFDVKD. As DNA, the CDR3 is TGTGCCACCAGTGATTCCCCCGGGAATGAGCAGTTCTTC. Translated: CATSDSPGNEQFF.

In this sample, this clonotype turned up many times. V and J are TRBV24-1 and TRBJ1-5; no clear D. The V and J ends lost 2 bases and 3 bases respectively, with 7 bases between them. Germline loops: CDR1 KGHDR, CDR2 SFDVKD. CDR3 length: 14 amino acids. The CDR3 region is CATSDSGNNQPQHF. CDR3 sequence (DNA): TGTGCCACCAGTGATTCGGGGAACAATCAGCCCCAGCATTTT.

A few counts support this clonotype. The chain combines TRBV12-3 or TRBV12-4 with TRBJ1-1; maybe TRBD1 (5 bases). This CDR3 has 14 residues. V dropped 5 bases and J dropped 4 bases, with 14 bases sitting between them. The CDR3 reads CASSRGVPATEAFF. The CDR3 coding sequence is TGTGCCAGCAGTCGAGGGGTCCCGGCCACTGAAGCTTTCTTT.